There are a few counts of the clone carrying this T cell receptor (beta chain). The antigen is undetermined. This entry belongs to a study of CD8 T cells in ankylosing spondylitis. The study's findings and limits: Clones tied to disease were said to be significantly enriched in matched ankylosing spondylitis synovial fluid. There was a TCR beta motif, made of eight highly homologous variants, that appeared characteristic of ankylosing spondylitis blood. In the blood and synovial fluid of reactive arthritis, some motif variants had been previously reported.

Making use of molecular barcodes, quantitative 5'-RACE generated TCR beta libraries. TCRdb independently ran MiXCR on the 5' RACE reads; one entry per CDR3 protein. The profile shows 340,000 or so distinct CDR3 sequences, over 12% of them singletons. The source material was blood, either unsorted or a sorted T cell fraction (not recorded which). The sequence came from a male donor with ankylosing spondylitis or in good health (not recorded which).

As DNA, the CDR3 is TGTGCCAGCAGGACCGACTCCTACGAGCAGTACTTC. This translates into CASRTDSYEQYF. J is TRBJ2-7 and V is TRBV6-2 or TRBV6-3; unclear D gene. The CDR3 spans 12 residues. The germline V gene has CDR1 MNHEY and CDR2 SVGEGT. The germline V and J ends were trimmed by 6 bases and 0 bases, with 6 bases remaining between them.